The next 2 T cell receptor beta chains were all read from a single sample in a study of T cells in Graves' hyperthyroidism and ophthalmopathy. Researchers amplified the TCR beta CDR3 regions from RNA transcripts. Researchers ran a first-round RT-PCR on the TCR CDR3 using the HTBI primer set. One entry per CDR3 protein, called by TCRdb with MiXCR from the multiplex PCR reads. The sample holds approximately 300,000 distinct CDR3 sequences, roughly 17% seen once. The material sequenced was blood. These receptors were collected from a man aged 25 to 40 with Graves' hyperthyroidism.

A few counts support this clonotype. A read error may account for a junction end that differs from germline. This CDR3 is CASRASGGAYTEALF. The CDR3 nucleotides read TGTGCCAGCAGGGCCTCGGGGGGCGCTTACACTGAAGCTCTCTTT. The chain is built from TRBV9 and TRBJ1-1; the D gene is possibly TRBD1 (6 bases). The germline V gene has CDR1 SGDLS and CDR2 YYNGEE. This CDR3 has 15 residues. Drawing the rest from reference TRBV9 and TRBJ1-1, the complete variable domain is DSGVTQTPKHLITATGQRVTLRCSPRSGDLSVYWYQQSLDQGLQFLIQYYNGEERAKGNILERFSAQQFPDLHSELNLSSLELGDSALYFCASRASGGAYTEALFGQGTRLTVV.

The rearrangement joins TRBV5-1 to TRBJ2-1; weak D call: TRBD1 (6 bases). CDR3 length equals 11 residues. The V end lost 3 bases, the J end lost 10 bases, and 8 bases lay between the germline ends. Germline V gene sequence: CDR1 SGHRS, CDR2 YFSETQ. CDR3 in DNA: TGCGCCAGCAGCTATGGGACAGAGCAGTTCTTC. Protein product: CASSYGTEQFF.